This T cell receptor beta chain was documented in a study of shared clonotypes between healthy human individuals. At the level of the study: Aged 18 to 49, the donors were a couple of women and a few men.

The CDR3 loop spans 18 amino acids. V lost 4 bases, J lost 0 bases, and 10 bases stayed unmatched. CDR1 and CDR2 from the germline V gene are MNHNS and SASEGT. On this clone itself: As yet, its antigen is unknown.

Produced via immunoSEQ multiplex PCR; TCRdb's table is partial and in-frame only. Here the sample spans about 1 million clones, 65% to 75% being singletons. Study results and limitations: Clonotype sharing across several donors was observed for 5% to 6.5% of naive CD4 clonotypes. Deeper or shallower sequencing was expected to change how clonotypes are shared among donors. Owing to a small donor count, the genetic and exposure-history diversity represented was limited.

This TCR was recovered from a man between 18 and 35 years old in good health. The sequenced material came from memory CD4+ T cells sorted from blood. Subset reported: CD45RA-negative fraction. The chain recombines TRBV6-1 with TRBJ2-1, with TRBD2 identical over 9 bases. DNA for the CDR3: TGTGCCAGCAGTGGCTTTAAGCGGGGGGCTAGCTCCTACAATGAGCAGTTCTTC. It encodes CASSGFKRGASSYNEQFF.